The 17 T cell receptor beta chains presented below share a single source sample, sequenced in a study of blood T cell repertoires in COVID-19. Method: immunoSEQ multiplex PCR; TCRdb's copy keeps in-frame clones and lacks some. This table has a few hundred thousand clones, about 90% appearing once. Sequences were obtained from PBMCs or T cells enriched from blood (not recorded which). The receptors originated from a woman in her twenties or thirties who had recovered from COVID-19.

The chain combines TRBV7-9 with TRBJ1-2; the match to TRBD1 covers 8 bases. CDR1 and CDR2 (germline): SEHNR, FQNEAQ (reference sequence). J lost 4 bases, V lost 10 bases, and 20 bases had no gene match. This CDR3 contains 17 residues. This CDR3 is CATIPGTGELETYGYTF. For the CDR3, the DNA is TGTGCCACCATTCCAGGGACAGGAGAATTGGAAACCTATGGCTACACCTTC.

The V call is TRBV19, the J call TRBJ1-4; TRBD1 agrees at 7 bases. This CDR3 comprises 15 residues. Germline V gene lookup returns CDR1 LNHDA and CDR2 SQIVND (reference sequence). Losses at the gene ends were 10 bases for V and 6 bases for J; bases not matched to a gene: 14. CDR3 in amino acids: CANRDSGTAYEKLFF. The CDR3 DNA is TGTGCCAATAGGGACAGCGGAACAGCCTATGAAAAACTGTTTTTT.

A word on this clone: Other DNA sequences in the same sample also yield this CDR3. V and J are TRBV4-3 and TRBJ1-3, with D uncertain. The V gene lost 0 bases and the J gene lost 3 bases, with 9 bases spanning the gap. The CDR3 sequence is 15 residues long. Germline V gene lookup returns CDR1 LGHNA and CDR2 YSLEER. This CDR3 reads CASSQDSGSGNTIYF. CDR3 nucleotides: TGCGCCAGCAGCCAAGATTCAGGTAGTGGAAACACCATATATTTT.

V and J are TRBV4-1 and TRBJ1-2; 7 bases fit TRBD1. CDR1 is MGHRA and CDR2 is YSYEKL in the germline V gene. Trimming cost V 5 bases and J 0 bases; bases outside gene matches: 9. CDR3 length equals 16 residues. The CDR3 sequence is CASSARDRAANYGYTF. DNA for the CDR3: TGCGCCAGCAGCGCCAGAGACAGGGCAGCTAACTATGGCTACACCTTC.

The genes are TRBV4-3 and TRBJ1-1; TRBD1 is a possible D gene (6 bases). Germline CDR1 is LGHNA and CDR2 is YSLEER. V lost 8 bases and J lost 0, with 10 bases in between. The CDR3 loop spans 13 amino acids. CDR3: CASSTGMNTEAFF. The CDR3 coding sequence is TGCGCCAGCTCAACAGGGATGAACACTGAAGCTTTCTTT.

This chain's CDR3 is CASETSGSSYNEQFF. The CDR3, as DNA: TGTGCCAGTGAGACTAGCGGGAGTTCCTACAATGAGCAGTTCTTC. V usage is TRBV19 and J usage is TRBJ2-1, with 12 nucleotides matching TRBD2. Germline values: CDR1 LNHDA, CDR2 SQIVND (reference sequence). Trimming cost V 8 bases and J 1 base; bases outside gene matches: 3. This CDR3 has 15 amino acids. Full variable domain (missing parts from reference TRBV19 and TRBJ2-1): DGGITQSPKYLFRKEGQNVTLSCEQNLNHDAMYWYRQDPGQGLRLIYYSQIVNDFQKGDIAEGYSVSREKKESFPLTVTSAQKNPTAFYLCASETSGSSYNEQFFGPGTRLTVL.

The genes are TRBV21-1 and TRBJ1-1. TRBV21-1 is labeled a pseudogene. This CDR3 region has 15 residues. The DNA for the CDR3 is TGTGCCAGCAGCAAAGCGAAGGGGAGGGACACTGAAGCTTTCTTT. It translates to CASSKAKGRDTEAFF.

This chain links TRBV6-5 with TRBJ2-7, with TRBD2 as a possible D gene (6 bases). V lost 9 bases and J 5 bases, leaving 17 bases between the germline ends. The CDR3 contains 13 residues. Looked up from germline, CDR1 is MNHEY and CDR2 is SVGAGI. CDR3 in amino acids: CASGRGKMNEQYF. DNA for the CDR3: TGTGCCAGTGGGCGGGGAAAAATGAACGAGCAGTACTTC.

V and J are TRBV5-1 and TRBJ1-1; 7 nucleotides line up with TRBD1. After removal of 5 bases from V and 1 base from J, the junction contained 8 bases not matched to a gene. From germline, CDR1 is SGHRS and CDR2 YFSETQ. The CDR3 spans 15 residues. The CDR3 spells CASRPSQGGNTEAFF. The CDR3 nucleotides are TGCGCCAGCAGGCCCTCGCAGGGGGGGAACACTGAAGCTTTCTTT.

The rearrangement links TRBV6-6 to TRBJ2-2, with D possibly being TRBD2 (6 bases). CDR1 is MNHNY, CDR2 SVGAGI, per germline (reference sequence). The CDR3 covers 13 residues. Trimming took 8 bases from V and 6 from J, leaving 13 bases between them. The CDR3 reads CASSREVAGELFF. The DNA for the CDR3 is TGTGCCAGCTCTAGGGAGGTCGCCGGGGAGCTGTTTTTT.

CDR3 DNA: TGTGCCAGCAGTTACTCGCCTCTGGCTGGTGGGCAGTTCTTC. Translated: CASSYSPLAGGQFF. The V call is TRBV6-5, the J call TRBJ2-1; D not certain. CDR1 MNHEY and CDR2 SVGAGI come from the germline V gene. Trimming shortened V by 0 bases and J by 12 bases, and 15 bases separated the two germline ends. The CDR3 contains 14 residues.

This chain connects TRBV10-3 to TRBJ1-1; TRBD1 matches 9 bases. The CDR3 runs 16 residues. CDR1 and CDR2 from the germline V gene are ENHRY and SYGVKD. Unmatched junction bases numbered 8, after V lost 5 bases and J lost 1 base. CDR3 residues: CAISKGQGRGNTEAFF. CDR3 in DNA: TGTGCCATCAGTAAGGGACAGGGTAGGGGGAACACTGAAGCTTTCTTT.

J is TRBJ2-1 and V is TRBV19, with D possibly being TRBD1 (5 bases). V lost 2 bases and J 7 bases, leaving 12 bases between the germline ends. From germline, CDR1 is LNHDA and CDR2 SQIVND (reference sequence). The CDR3 extends over 14 amino acids. The CDR3 sequence is CASSIIGHRNEQFF. The DNA of the CDR3 is TGTGCCAGTAGTATAATAGGACATCGAAATGAGCAGTTCTTC.

The rearrangement links TRBV11-2 to TRBJ1-2; D uncertain. V lost 5 bases and J lost 10, with 14 bases in between. Germline assignment: CDR1 SGHAT and CDR2 FQNNGV. The CDR3 is made up of 12 amino acids. CDR3 loop: CASSRAPLFYTF. As DNA, the CDR3 is TGTGCCAGCAGCCGAGCGCCGCTGTTCTACACCTTC.

The rearrangement joins TRBV19 to TRBJ2-7; 8 bases line up with TRBD2. The CDR3 is made up of 13 amino acids. Germline assignment: CDR1 LNHDA and CDR2 SQIVND (reference sequence). V was pared by 3 bases and J by 6 bases, with 4 bases of the junction left unmatched. CDR3 nucleotide sequence: TGTGCCAGTAGTATCCCGGGGGGGGCCGAGCAGTACTTC. Residues: CASSIPGGAEQYF.

This chain connects TRBV2 to TRBJ1-3; 7 nucleotides line up with TRBD1. The CDR3 covers 15 residues. The germline CDR1 and CDR2 sequences are SNHLY and FYNNEI. The junction had 6 bases not matched to a gene; V was cut back by 7 bases and J by 0 bases. CDR3 protein: CASTRDSISGNTIYF. In DNA form, the CDR3 reads TGTGCCAGCACCCGGGACAGCATCTCTGGAAACACCATATATTTT.

This chain joins TRBV11-2 and TRBJ1-2; a weak D match, TRBD1 (6 bases). V shed 4 bases and J shed 4 bases, with 10 bases lying between them. This CDR3 region has 13 residues. Per the germline V gene, CDR1 is SGHAT and CDR2 is FQNNGV. In DNA form, the CDR3 reads TGTGCCAGCAGCTCCGCAGGGGCCTATGGCTACACCTTC. Translated: CASSSAGAYGYTF.